This T cell receptor beta chain was captured by sequencing in a study of response to subunit inactivated influenza vaccine. Study observations and caveats: The study's authors posited that every seasonal influenza vaccination enlists few new T cells.

Using its own MiXCR run on the RT-PCR reads, TCRdb lists one record per CDR3 protein. The repertoire holds about 650,000 distinct CDR3 sequences, with around 13% as singletons. Details on this clonotype: No antigen is known for it.

V was pared by 4 bases and J by 4 bases, with 11 bases between. The germline V gene encodes CDR1 SGHRS and CDR2 YFSETQ. The CDR3 is 13 amino acids. This rearrangement joins TRBV5-1 to TRBJ1-2, with D possibly TRBD1 on 5 matching bases. The receptor was isolated from a man over 45 who received an inactivated influenza vaccine. This sample comprised PBMCs from blood, obtained approximately 15 days before vaccination. CDR3: CASSIDTGYGYTF. In DNA, the CDR3 is TGCGCCAGCAGCATAGATACAGGCTATGGCTACACCTTC.